This T cell receptor (beta chain) originates from a study of spatial heterogeneity in lung cancer (dated by TCRdb to between 2019 and 2020). Notes on the research overall: More beta-chain than alpha-chain transcripts were consistently detected, likely reflecting higher beta-chain transcript abundance. In the raw uncorrected reads, each unique combination of TCR and UMI appeared more than ten times on average. At surgery, some 220 tumor regions, around 64 matched nontumor lung samples and 56 PBMC samples were TCR-sequenced for both alpha and beta chains. In non-small cell lung cancer, the study quantitatively compared TCR alpha and beta repertoires across several tumor regions, matched nontumor lung, and blood. Nonsynonymous mutation counts, determined by whole-exome sequencing of tumor tissue, were related to features of the TCR repertoire. A strong correlation was found between TCR transcript counts in tumor regions and a T cell transcriptional module score from matched bulk RNA-seq. Overall study results and their limits: Estimated TCR-seq coverage of tumor T cells was only roughly 7% for alpha chains and approximately 14% for beta chains. The count of ubiquitous expanded TCRs correlated with the count of ubiquitous nonsynonymous mutations, and the count of regional expanded TCRs correlated with the count of regional nonsynonymous mutations. The tumor nonsynonymous mutation count correlated with the number of expanded alpha and beta TCRs within the tumor. Additional single-cell paired TCR alpha and beta sequencing was considered necessary to confirm, at a functional level, the hypothesis that regional TCRs recognize regional mutations.

Ten or more counts support this clonotype. The specificity of this receptor is unknown. Base qualities are not at hand, and no much larger clone is one base apart. The protocol used for the library was 5' RACE. TCRdb lists the instrument as NextSeq 500. To allow correction of PCR and sequencing errors, the TCR library protocol tagged every TCR cDNA molecule with a unique molecular identifier. The original methods were these. TCR identification, UMI-based error correction and CDR3 extraction were performed with Decombinator tools. TCRs above a frequency of 2 per 1,000, corresponding to the top 1% of the tumor frequency distribution, were defined as expanded. Expanded tumor TCRs statistically deemed absent (corrected P<0.05) from at least one tumor region were classed as regional, and all other expanded tumor TCRs were classed as ubiquitous. Rényi diversity was computed with the R vegan package after subsampling each repertoire 100 times to 5,000 TCRs. CDR3 similarity networks were built from amino acid triplet string-kernel similarity, connecting CDR3s with pairwise similarity above 0.82. TCRdb passed the public sequencing reads through fastp at Q25 and MiXCR, retaining productive beta sequences. Each CDR3 protein gets just one entry, which takes the most common genes and DNA from the rows behind it. TCRdb's processing, not the authors', yielded these V and J calls. The sample table shows some 15,000 distinct CDR3 sequences, and 5% to 6.5% are seen once. The ten biggest clones cover 36% of the sample.

The CDR3 has 15 amino acids, counting the end cysteine and phenylalanine. Only the CDR3 region is kept as DNA, spanning 45 bases read in frame from base 1. Ends trimmed: V by 5 bases, J by 2 bases; bases unmatched to a gene: 8. CDR1 SGHAT and CDR2 FQNNGV are derived from the germline V gene. The time point label corresponds to: sample taken at primary tumor resection. Donors were 70 or so patients with early-stage, untreated non-small cell lung cancer from the lung TRACERx cohort. Without any cell sorting, TCR sequencing was performed on whole RNA extracted either from tumor and nontumor lung tissue or from cryopreserved PBMC samples. Patients were selected for TCR sequencing only if sufficient RNA was available from at least two tumor regions. Tumor and adjacent nontumor lung specimens were reviewed by a lung pathologist before selection.

The receptor was derived from a male donor with early-stage non-small cell lung cancer. The sequencing here drew on lung tumor tissue, taken at surgery. The chain links TRBV11-2 with TRBJ2-5, with 7 bases matching TRBD1. Here the CDR3 is given as CASSRWQGEQETQYF. The nucleotide sequence reads TGTGCCAGCAGCCGCTGGCAGGGGGAGCAAGAGACCCAGTACTTC.